Listed here are 19 T cell receptor beta chains from one sample, sequenced in a study of coeliac disease (dated by TCRdb to between 2021 and 2024). The method was the immunoSEQ multiplex PCR assay. TCRdb holds this immuneACCESS table with in-frame rearrangements only. Some clones are missing; in checked studies, unresolved V genes explain under half, and the rest has no known cause. This sample holds approximately 9,000 clones; 67% were observed only once. Around 20% of the sample is held by the ten biggest clonotypes. Material: lamina propria lymphocytes from the gut. This sample's cell subset or site label indicates: lamina propria cell (LPC) fraction of small intestinal biopsy. The receptors stem from a woman in her fifties or sixties with celiac disease.

The chain joins TRBV28 to TRBJ2-6; no clear D. Germline-derived CDR1 and CDR2 are MDHEN and SYDVKM. The CDR3 consists of 14 residues. The germline V and J ends were trimmed by 7 bases and 4 bases, with 11 bases remaining between them. The CDR3 here is CASTRLRGANVLTF. The CDR3 DNA sequence: TGTGCCAGCACGCGATTGAGGGGGGCCAACGTCCTGACTTTC.

This sequence joins TRBV21-1 and TRBJ2-3; the table gives TRBD2 as D, unverified against the DNA. TRBV21-1 is termed a pseudogene. This CDR3 contains 14 residues. CDR3 in amino acids: CASQESISTDTQYF. CDR3 nucleotides: TGTGCCTCCCAAGAGTCAATTAGCACAGATACGCAGTATTTT.

This clone appeared a few times. V and J are TRBV5-1 and TRBJ2-7; 9 bases fit TRBD1. This CDR3 contains 15 residues. V gave up 7 bases and J gave up 6 bases; unmatched junction bases: 14. Germline-derived CDR1 and CDR2 are SGHRS and YFSETQ. The CDR3 loop reads CASSPPGQGIGEQYF. Here the CDR3 DNA reads TGCGCCAGCTCACCTCCGGGACAGGGTATCGGCGAGCAGTACTTC. Variable domain in full (rest from reference TRBV5-1 and TRBJ2-7): KAGVTQTPRYLIKTRGQQVTLSCSPISGHRSVSWYQQTPGQGLQFLFEYFSETQRNKGNFPGRFSGRQFSNSRSEMNVSTLELGDSALYLCASSPPGQGIGEQYFGPGTRLTVT.

V is TRBV5-5 and J is TRBJ1-3, with unresolved D. The germline V gene has CDR1 SGHKS and CDR2 YYEKEE (reference sequence). Trimming removed 4 bases at V and 3 bases at J, with 11 bases between. The CDR3 is 14 amino acids. The CDR3 is CASSPGLHGNTIYF. CDR3 in DNA: TGTGCCAGCAGCCCTGGGCTGCATGGAAACACCATATATTTT.

This chain uses TRBV5-1 with TRBJ2-1; D not certain. Trimming pared 4 bases from V and 6 bases from J, leaving 11 bases between. The CDR3 is 13 residues long. Germline lookup yields CDR1 SGHRS and CDR2 YFSETQ. As DNA, the CDR3 is TGCGCCAGCAGCGTGGTAGCTCGCAATGAGCAGTTCTTC. This codes for CASSVVARNEQFF.

This clone was seen once. The chain uses TRBV7-2 and TRBJ2-7; tentative D call: TRBD2 (5 bases). Germline V gives CDR1 SGHTA, CDR2 FQGNSA. Trimming cost V 1 base and J 0 bases, with 19 bases left between them. The CDR3 is 18 amino acids. The CDR3 DNA reads as TGTGCCAGCAGCTTAGAAGTGGCCGTTGGACTCAGCTCCTACGAGCAGTACTTC. Translating gives CASSLEVAVGLSSYEQYF.

This clone was observed once. The chain employs TRBV19 and TRBJ1-5; TRBD1 is a possible D gene (5 bases). CDR1 LNHDA and CDR2 SQIVND come from the germline V gene (reference sequence). The CDR3 runs 16 residues. V was pared by 3 bases and J by 0 bases, with 12 bases between. CDR3 protein: CASSMPDSHSNQPQHF. CDR3 DNA: TGTGCCAGTAGTATGCCCGACAGCCATAGCAATCAGCCCCAGCATTTT.

This chain uses TRBV7-8 with TRBJ1-2; no clear D. The CDR3 has 13 residues. CDR1 SGHVS and CDR2 FQNEAQ come from the germline V gene. Trimming took 2 bases from V and 4 from J, leaving 8 bases between them. The CDR3 loop reads CASSLLGLYGYTF. The CDR3 nucleotides are TGTGCCAGCAGCTTATTGGGCCTCTATGGCTACACCTTC.

V and J are TRBV2 and TRBJ1-4, with D possibly matching TRBD1 (5 bases). The CDR3 consists of 14 residues. From germline, CDR1 is SNHLY and CDR2 FYNNEI. V gave up 7 bases and J gave up 5 bases, with 14 bases separating them. The CDR3 DNA reads TGTGCCAGCATCCTCGGGGGGAGCAATGAAAAACTGTTTTTT. Translation: CASILGGSNEKLFF.

This clone was found a few times. The V gene is TRBV19, the J gene TRBJ2-2; D call uncertain. Trimming removed 2 bases at V and 2 bases at J, with 6 bases between. Germline V lookup: CDR1 LNHDA, CDR2 SQIVND (reference sequence). The CDR3 runs 14 residues. DNA of the CDR3: TGTGCCAGTAGTATAACTGCCAACACCGGGGAGCTGTTTTTT. Translated, it gives CASSITANTGELFF.

This clone was seen only a few times. The chain combines TRBV19 with TRBJ1-5, with unresolved D. The CDR3 contains 16 residues. V was pared by 2 bases and J by 1 base, with 12 bases between. The germline V gene has CDR1 LNHDA and CDR2 SQIVND (reference sequence). CDR3 region: CASSISATPSNQPQHF. The CDR3 bases are TGTGCCAGTAGTATAAGTGCAACACCCAGCAATCAGCCCCAGCATTTT.

This chain connects TRBV6-6 to TRBJ2-2; a weak D match, TRBD1 (5 bases). Looked up from germline, CDR1 is MNHNY and CDR2 is SVGAGI (reference sequence). The CDR3 sequence is 12 residues long. Trimming took off 2 bases at V and 8 bases at J, with 6 bases between the two ends. The CDR3 DNA sequence: TGTGCCAGCAGTTACCAGGGAGGGGAGCTGTTTTTT. It yields the protein CASSYQGGELFF.

The gene calls are TRBV13 and TRBJ2-7; possibly TRBD2 for D (6 bases). This CDR3 has 12 residues. Germline V CDR1 and CDR2: PRHDT, FYEKMQ (reference sequence). V shed 3 bases and J shed 12 bases, with 15 bases lying between them. CDR3 in amino acids: CASSFPAGSPYF. The CDR3 coding sequence is TGTGCCAGCAGCTTCCCAGCGGGCTCGCCGTACTTC.

This clone was seen a few times. The chain has TRBV9 and TRBJ2-5, with 11 bases matching TRBD2. This CDR3 is 17 amino acids long. From germline, CDR1 is SGDLS and CDR2 YYNGEE. V shed 0 bases and J 4 bases; nucleotides not matched to a gene: 8. The CDR3 bases are TGTGCCAGCAGCGTAGGGGTAGCGGGGGGGACGGGAGAGACCCAGTACTTC. Amino acid sequence: CASSVGVAGGTGETQYF. Drawing the rest from reference TRBV9 and TRBJ2-5, the complete variable domain is DSGVTQTPKHLITATGQRVTLRCSPRSGDLSVYWYQQSLDQGLQFLIQYYNGEERAKGNILERFSAQQFPDLHSELNLSSLELGDSALYFCASSVGVAGGTGETQYFGPGTRLLVL.

CDR3: CASSLALMGQGEAFF. CDR3 bases: TGTGCCAGCAGCTTAGCGCTCATGGGACAGGGTGAAGCTTTCTTT. The chain carries TRBV7-2 and TRBJ1-1; TRBD1 matches 9 bases. Trimming took 0 bases from V and 7 from J; bases not matched to a gene: 6. The germline CDR1 and CDR2 sequences are SGHTA and FQGNSA. The CDR3 is 15 residues long.

The chain combines TRBV5-6 with TRBJ1-1; a possible D gene is TRBD1 (5 bases). V was cut by 3 bases and J by 0 bases, with 12 bases left in between. This CDR3 is built from 15 residues. In germline, CDR1 is SGHDT, CDR2 YYEEEE. The CDR3 DNA reads as TGTGCCAGCAGCTCGCGGGGGGGAGTGAACACTGAAGCTTTCTTT. Translation: CASSSRGGVNTEAFF.

To note about this clone: The identical CDR3 is also encoded by other nucleotide sequences in the sample. The rearrangement joins TRBV18 to TRBJ1-2; 8 bases are shared with TRBD1. The CDR3 runs to 14 residues. V shed 2 bases, J shed 3 bases, and the junction held 2 bases outside the gene matches. Germline lookup yields CDR1 KGHSH and CDR2 LQKENI. The CDR3 reads CASSPLDRDYGYTF. CDR3 nucleotides: TGTGCCAGCTCACCATTGGACAGGGACTATGGCTACACCTTC.

V is TRBV9 and J is TRBJ2-1; TRBD1 matches at 7 bases. The germline V gene has CDR1 SGDLS and CDR2 YYNGEE. The CDR3 runs 14 residues. The junction had 4 bases not matched to a gene; V was cut back by 1 base and J by 6 bases. For the CDR3, the DNA is TGTGCCAGCAGCGTAACTCCAGGGGGCAATGAGCAGTTCTTC. It is translated as CASSVTPGGNEQFF.

Only one count was recorded for this clone. The CDR3 region is CASSLQGREETQYF. Here the CDR3 DNA reads TGTGCCAGCAGCCTACAGGGTAGAGAGGAGACCCAGTACTTC. V and J are TRBV13 and TRBJ2-5; D may be TRBD1 (6 bases). This CDR3 region has 14 residues. Trimming removed 5 bases at V and 5 bases at J, with 15 bases between. Germline assignment: CDR1 PRHDT and CDR2 FYEKMQ (reference sequence).